These T cell receptor beta chains were read from a single sample in a study of cytomegalovirus exposure and HLA in healthy donors. The method was immunoSEQ multiplex PCR; TCRdb's version includes in-frame clones alone and lacks a portion of them. In total, the table holds 45,000 to 60,000 clones. The specimen was PBMCs. These receptors came from a male donor in good health and CMV-seronegative. Each CDR3 is given with its conserved first and last residue. The D gene is left open where the match is weak.

CDR3 protein: CASSGRWTGSYGYTF; CDR3 DNA: TGTGCCAGCAGTGGAAGATGGACAGGGTCCTATGGCTACACCTTC; D gene: TRBD1; V gene: TRBV6-1; J gene: TRBJ1-2
CDR3 protein: CASRERQGATEAFF; CDR3 DNA: TGTGCCAGCAGAGAGAGACAGGGGGCGACTGAAGCTTTCTTT; D gene: TRBD1; V gene: TRBV6-1; J gene: TRBJ1-1
CDR3 protein: CASSSAGQAINSPLHF; CDR3 DNA: TGTGCCAGCAGCTCCGCCGGACAGGCCATTAATTCACCCCTCCACTTT; D gene: TRBD1; V gene: TRBV5-4; J gene: TRBJ1-6
CDR3 protein: CASSTLAPGELFF; CDR3 DNA: TGTGCCAGCAGCACTCTAGCACCCGGGGAGCTGTTTTTT; D gene: .; V gene: TRBV28; J gene: TRBJ2-2
CDR3 protein: CASSQDGAGGKDEQFF; CDR3 DNA: TGTGCCAGCAGCCAAGATGGAGCGGGGGGGAAGGATGAGCAGTTCTTC; D gene: TRBD2; V gene: TRBV4-2; J gene: TRBJ2-1
CDR3 protein: CASSRDRMNSPLHF; CDR3 DNA: TGTGCCAGCTCACGGGACAGAATGAATTCACCCCTCCACTTT; D gene: TRBD1; V gene: TRBV18; J gene: TRBJ1-6
CDR3 protein: CASSYQAGDSYNEQFF; CDR3 DNA: TGTGCCAGCAGTTACCAAGCGGGAGACTCCTACAATGAGCAGTTCTTC; D gene: TRBD2; V gene: TRBV6-5; J gene: TRBJ2-1
CDR3 protein: CASRPGTSAYFEQYF; CDR3 DNA: TGTGCCAGCAGGCCCGGGACTAGCGCCTACTTCGAGCAGTACTTC; D gene: TRBD2; V gene: TRBV6-1; J gene: TRBJ2-7
CDR3 protein: CASSDDRVGEQYF; CDR3 DNA: TGTGCCAGCAGTGACGACAGGGTGGGGGAGCAGTACTTC; D gene: TRBD1; V gene: TRBV6-1; J gene: TRBJ2-7
CDR3 protein: CASSRTSGTGELFF; CDR3 DNA: TGTGCCAGCAGTCGGACTAGCGGGACCGGGGAGCTGTTTTTT; D gene: TRBD2; V gene: TRBV6-5; J gene: TRBJ2-2
CDR3 protein: CAISDAATNTGELFF; CDR3 DNA: TGTGCCATCAGTGATGCGGCAACGAACACCGGGGAGCTGTTTTTT; D gene: .; V gene: TRBV10-3; J gene: TRBJ2-2
CDR3 protein: CAISVQGNEQYF; CDR3 DNA: TGTGCCATCAGTGTACAGGGGAACGAGCAGTACTTC; D gene: TRBD1; V gene: TRBV10-3; J gene: TRBJ2-7
CDR3 protein: CASSFLLERDNEQFF; CDR3 DNA: TGCGCCAGCAGCTTTTTACTAGAGAGAGACAATGAGCAGTTCTTC; D gene: .; V gene: TRBV5-1; J gene: TRBJ2-1
CDR3 protein: CASSQEPGGAGGYTF; CDR3 DNA: TGCGCCAGCAGCCAAGAACCGGGAGGGGCCGGCGGCTACACCTTC; D gene: .; V gene: TRBV4-3; J gene: TRBJ1-2
CDR3 protein: CASSRRTGSGSQETQYF; CDR3 DNA: TGTGCCAGCAGCCGCCGAACGGGTTCAGGGTCCCAAGAGACCCAGTACTTC; D gene: .; V gene: TRBV4-2; J gene: TRBJ2-5
CDR3 protein: CATGWAGLDKETQYF; CDR3 DNA: TGTGCCACGGGTTGGGCAGGGCTGGACAAAGAGACCCAGTACTTC; D gene: .; V gene: TRBV6-5; J gene: TRBJ2-5
CDR3 protein: CASSQEGGADNEQFF; CDR3 DNA: TGCGCCAGCAGCCAGGAGGGAGGCGCCGACAATGAGCAGTTCTTC; D gene: .; V gene: TRBV4-3; J gene: TRBJ2-1
CDR3 protein: CASSLFTSGGNEQFF; CDR3 DNA: TGTGCCAGCAGTTTATTTACTAGCGGGGGGAATGAGCAGTTCTTC; D gene: TRBD2; V gene: TRBV28; J gene: TRBJ2-1
CDR3 protein: CASSSRTGASTDTQYF; CDR3 DNA: TGTGCCAGCAGCTCCCGGACAGGGGCTAGCACAGATACGCAGTATTTT; D gene: TRBD1; V gene: TRBV9; J gene: TRBJ2-3
CDR3 protein: CSVEGENTDTQYF; CDR3 DNA: TGCAGCGTTGAAGGCGAGAACACAGATACGCAGTATTTT; D gene: .; V gene: TRBV29-1; J gene: TRBJ2-3
CDR3 protein: CASSFTSGTNTGELFF; CDR3 DNA: TGTGCCAGCAGCTTTACTAGCGGTACGAACACCGGGGAGCTGTTTTTT; D gene: TRBD2; V gene: TRBV7-6; J gene: TRBJ2-2
CDR3 protein: CASSPGQVSQETQYF; CDR3 DNA: TGTGCCAGCAGCCCCGGACAGGTTTCCCAAGAGACCCAGTACTTC; D gene: TRBD1; V gene: TRBV6-6; J gene: TRBJ2-5
CDR3 protein: CASSYLQGGETQYF; CDR3 DNA: TGTGCCAGCAGTTACCTACAGGGTGGGGAGACCCAGTACTTC; D gene: .; V gene: TRBV6-5; J gene: TRBJ2-5
CDR3 protein: CASHTRGWSYEQYF; CDR3 DNA: TGTGCCAGCCATACCAGGGGTTGGTCCTACGAGCAGTACTTC; D gene: .; V gene: TRBV28; J gene: TRBJ2-7
CDR3 protein: CSASGLNTEAFF; CDR3 DNA: TGCAGCGCTTCAGGGTTAAACACTGAAGCTTTCTTT; D gene: .; V gene: TRBV29-1; J gene: TRBJ1-1
CDR3 protein: CASSPRTGPGYTF; CDR3 DNA: TGTGCCAGCAGCCCCAGGACAGGGCCAGGCTACACCTTC; D gene: TRBD1; V gene: TRBV5-4; J gene: TRBJ1-2
CDR3 protein: CASRGWTGGGEKLFF; CDR3 DNA: TGTGCCAGCAGGGGTTGGACAGGGGGCGGCGAAAAACTGTTTTTT; D gene: TRBD1; V gene: TRBV2; J gene: TRBJ1-4
CDR3 protein: CAIRGEGATTGELFF; CDR3 DNA: TGTGCCATCAGGGGTGAGGGGGCGACCACCGGGGAGCTGTTTTTT; D gene: TRBD1; V gene: TRBV10-3; J gene: TRBJ2-2
CDR3 protein: CASSQGNGDTEAFF; CDR3 DNA: TGTGCCAGCAGCCAGGGAAACGGGGACACTGAAGCTTTCTTT; D gene: .; V gene: TRBV14; J gene: TRBJ1-1
CDR3 protein: CASSMRPLADNEQFF; CDR3 DNA: TGTGCCAGTAGTATGCGTCCACTAGCGGACAATGAGCAGTTCTTC; D gene: TRBD2; V gene: TRBV19; J gene: TRBJ2-1
CDR3 protein: CASSPWTGPLQENQYF; CDR3 DNA: TGTGCCAGCAGTCCCTGGACAGGGCCGCTTCAAGAGAACCAGTACTTC; D gene: TRBD1; V gene: TRBV27; J gene: TRBJ2-5
CDR3 protein: CAWSAVNSPLHF; CDR3 DNA: TGTGCCTGGTCGGCGGTCAATTCACCCCTCCACTTT; D gene: .; V gene: TRBV30; J gene: TRBJ1-6
CDR3 protein: CASSLGGRGIAYGYTF; CDR3 DNA: TGCGCCAGCAGCTTGGGTGGCAGGGGAATAGCCTATGGCTACACCTTC; D gene: .; V gene: TRBV5-1; J gene: TRBJ1-2
CDR3 protein: CASTGGGGPPYEQYF; CDR3 DNA: TGTGCCAGTACCGGGGGCGGGGGTCCGCCCTACGAGCAGTACTTC; D gene: .; V gene: TRBV28; J gene: TRBJ2-7
CDR3 protein: CASTPESAGGTGELFF; CDR3 DNA: TGTGCCAGCACCCCCGAGTCGGCAGGGGGTACCGGGGAGCTGTTTTTT; D gene: TRBD1; V gene: TRBV27; J gene: TRBJ2-2
CDR3 protein: CASSPGQGTTTEAFF; CDR3 DNA: TGCGCCAGCAGCCCGGGACAGGGGACGACAACTGAAGCTTTCTTT; D gene: TRBD1; V gene: TRBV5-1; J gene: TRBJ1-1
CDR3 protein: CASSRTGSGANVLTF; CDR3 DNA: TGTGCCAGTAGCAGGACAGGGTCCGGGGCCAACGTCCTGACTTTC; D gene: TRBD1; V gene: TRBV19; J gene: TRBJ2-6
CDR3 protein: CASSLTSGVADTQYF; CDR3 DNA: TGTGCCAGCAGCCTGACTAGCGGGGTAGCAGATACGCAGTATTTT; D gene: TRBD2; V gene: TRBV5-6; J gene: TRBJ2-3
CDR3 protein: CASSSRGGRSQPQHF; CDR3 DNA: TGTGCCAGCAGTTCTAGGGGGGGACGGTCTCAGCCCCAGCATTTT; D gene: .; V gene: TRBV6-6; J gene: TRBJ1-5
CDR3 protein: CASVSGVGQPQHF; CDR3 DNA: TGTGCCAGCGTCTCCGGAGTTGGTCAGCCCCAGCATTTT; D gene: .; V gene: TRBV28; J gene: TRBJ1-5
CDR3 protein: CASSLINPADEQFF; CDR3 DNA: TGCGCCAGCAGCTTGATCAATCCGGCGGATGAGCAGTTCTTC; D gene: .; V gene: TRBV5-1; J gene: TRBJ2-1
CDR3 protein: CASSLGGGKNIQYF; CDR3 DNA: TGTGCCAGCAGCTTAGGAGGGGGCAAAAACATTCAGTACTTC; D gene: .; V gene: TRBV11-2; J gene: TRBJ2-4
CDR3 protein: CASSSPVDRAYGYTF; CDR3 DNA: TGTGCCAGCAGCTCTCCTGTTGACAGGGCCTATGGCTACACCTTC; D gene: TRBD1; V gene: TRBV28; J gene: TRBJ1-2
CDR3 protein: CAWSVQASRPLNTEAFF; CDR3 DNA: TGTGCCTGGAGTGTACAGGCCTCACGACCTTTGAACACTGAAGCTTTCTTT; D gene: .; V gene: TRBV30; J gene: TRBJ1-1
CDR3 protein: CASSRDKNTEAFF; CDR3 DNA: TGTGCCAGCAGTCGGGACAAGAACACTGAAGCTTTCTTT; D gene: .; V gene: TRBV5-5; J gene: TRBJ1-1
CDR3 protein: CASSQGPAAEAFF; CDR3 DNA: TGTGCCAGCAGCCAAGGACCTGCGGCTGAAGCTTTCTTT; D gene: .; V gene: TRBV4-2; J gene: TRBJ1-1